Below, 13 T cell receptor beta chains from the same sample are listed, as sequenced in a study of blood T cell repertoires in COVID-19 (dated by TCRdb to the early 2020s). Libraries were prepared through the immunoSEQ multiplex PCR assay. TCRdb retrieved this table from immuneACCESS and kept in-frame rearrangements only. Not all clones are present; in checked studies, unresolved V genes account for under half, and no reason is known for the remainder. The sample has 400,000 or so clones on record, around 90% of them singletons. Of the sample, roughly 0.87% falls within the top ten clones. Sequencing was done on a sample of peripheral blood. The source of these receptors is a man aged 18 to 35 with COVID-19, enrolled during active disease.

The DNA for the CDR3 is TGCAGTGCTAGTGGGGCGGGGGGCTTATCCTACGAGCAGTACTTC. Translating gives CSASGAGGLSYEQYF. This chain connects TRBV20-1 to TRBJ2-7; 8 nucleotides match TRBD2. V shed 3 bases and J 1 base; nucleotides not matched to a gene: 8. The germline gives CDR1 DFQATT, CDR2 SNEGSKA (reference sequence). The CDR3 loop spans 15 amino acids.

The genes are TRBV5-1 and TRBJ2-1; 8 nucleotides agree with TRBD2. Germline V gene sequence: CDR1 SGHRS, CDR2 YFSETQ. The CDR3 length is 15 residues. V lost 0 bases, J lost 3 bases, and 2 bases stayed unmatched. In nucleotides, the CDR3 is TGCGCCAGCAGCTTGGAGCTAGCGGGCTACAATGAGCAGTTCTTC. Its protein product is CASSLELAGYNEQFF.

The count of this clone is one. The V gene is TRBV2, the J gene TRBJ2-2, with TRBD2 matching over 10 bases. Germline V gene lookup returns CDR1 SNHLY and CDR2 FYNNEI. With 2 bases clipped from V and 3 bases from J, the junction kept 3 bases outside the gene matches. The CDR3 runs 16 residues. CDR3 DNA sequence: TGTGCCAGCAGTGAATTCCTAGCGGGGGACACCGGGGAGCTGTTTTTT. Translating gives CASSEFLAGDTGELFF.

The rearrangement uses TRBV11-3 and TRBJ1-4; D is perhaps TRBD1 (6 bases). The ends were cut back, 5 bases at V and 6 bases at J, with 13 bases in the middle. The CDR3 has 14 residues. Per germline, CDR1 SGHNT and CDR2 YENEEA. This CDR3 reads CASSPRDTYEKLFF. In DNA form, the CDR3 reads TGTGCCAGCAGCCCCCGGGACACCTATGAAAAACTGTTTTTT.

V is TRBV5-5 and J is TRBJ1-4; no clear D. Trimming took 4 bases from V and 5 from J, leaving 12 bases between them. Germline assignment: CDR1 SGHKS and CDR2 YYEKEE (reference sequence). The CDR3 is 14 residues long. CDR3 coding DNA: TGTGCCAGCAGCCCTGGAGCGGGGAATGAAAAACTGTTTTTT. It translates to CASSPGAGNEKLFF.

As regards this clone: Possible read error: a much larger clone is one base away. The rearrangement links TRBV4-1 to TRBJ2-2; 9 nucleotides line up with TRBD2. Losses at the gene ends were 6 bases for V and 1 base for J; bases not matched to a gene: 0. The V gene's germline CDR1 is MGHRA and CDR2 YSYEKL. This CDR3 has 14 residues. CDR3 DNA sequence: TGCGCCAGCAGACTAGCGGGGAACACCGGGGAGCTGTTTTTT. Protein: CASRLAGNTGELFF.

The V and J genes are TRBV7-8 and TRBJ1-5; no clear D gene. The germline V and J ends were trimmed by 5 bases and 5 bases, with 16 bases remaining between them. Germline loops: CDR1 SGHVS, CDR2 FQNEAQ. The CDR3 sequence is 15 residues long. In DNA form, the CDR3 reads TGTGCCAGCAGCCCTAGGCTCGGCGGGGATCAGCCCCAGCATTTT. Translating gives CASSPRLGGDQPQHF.

The V and J genes are TRBV2 and TRBJ1-6; D is uncertain. The V end was cut by 7 bases, the J end by 5 bases, with 15 bases between. The CDR3 is made up of 15 amino acids. Germline CDR1 SNHLY, CDR2 FYNNEI. The CDR3 coding sequence is TGTGCCAGCATTCAGCGGACGGGAAATAATTCACCCCTCCACTTT. Translating gives CASIQRTGNNSPLHF. Filled out from reference TRBV2 and TRBJ1-6, the complete variable domain reads EPEVTQTPSHQVTQMGQEVILRCVPISNHLYFYWYRQILGQKVEFLVSFYNNEISEKSEIFDDQFSVERPDGSNFTLKIRSTKLEDSAMYFCASIQRTGNNSPLHFGNGTRLTVT.

The sample holds one count of this clone. The chain joins TRBV24-1 to TRBJ2-1; no definite D call. In germline, CDR1 is KGHDR, CDR2 SFDVKD. The CDR3 runs 13 residues. The ends were cut back, 3 bases at V and 7 bases at J, with 9 bases in the middle. CDR3 bases: TGTGCCACCAGTGATCGGTATCGGAATGAGCAGTTCTTC. It is translated as CATSDRYRNEQFF.

The J gene is TRBJ1-6, the V gene TRBV6-5; D may be TRBD1 (5 bases). The CDR3 length is 14 residues. The germline CDR1 and CDR2 sequences are MNHEY and SVGAGI. Trimming left V 0 bases short and J 14 bases short, with 14 bases between. The DNA of the CDR3 is TGTGCCAGCAGTTACTCGGACAACTATCAGGCCCTCCACTTT. As protein: CASSYSDNYQALHF.

The chain carries TRBV5-1 and TRBJ2-3; TRBD1 is a possible D gene (5 bases). This CDR3 region has 18 residues. The V and J ends lost 0 bases and 2 bases respectively, with 19 bases between them. The germline gives CDR1 SGHRS, CDR2 YFSETQ. The CDR3 protein is CASSLGVSAGPSTDTQYF. As DNA, the CDR3 is TGCGCCAGCAGCTTGGGTGTTTCAGCAGGGCCCTCCACAGATACGCAGTATTTT.

In this sample, this clone turned up a few times. The same CDR3 is also encoded by other DNA sequences in this sample. This rearrangement joins TRBV28 to TRBJ2-7, with TRBD2 as a possible D gene (6 bases). The CDR3 has 14 amino acids. Germline V gives CDR1 MDHEN, CDR2 SYDVKM. Trimming cost V 2 bases and J 1 base, with 9 bases left between them. The CDR3 DNA reads TGTGCCAGCAGTTTAGGCGGGACTTCCTACGAGCAGTACTTC. Amino acid sequence: CASSLGGTSYEQYF.

The chain uses TRBV6-2 or TRBV6-3 and TRBJ2-2; D might be TRBD1 (5 bases). V dropped 4 bases and J dropped 10 bases, with 13 bases sitting between them. Germline V CDR1 and CDR2: MNHEY, SVGEGT. The CDR3 extends over 13 amino acids. The CDR3 spells CASSFPTAPELFF. For the CDR3, the DNA is TGTGCCAGCAGTTTCCCGACAGCGCCGGAGCTGTTTTTT.